This entry lists 32 T cell receptor beta chains sequenced from one sample in a study of T cells in Graves' hyperthyroidism and ophthalmopathy. The investigators amplified TCR beta CDR3 regions from RNA transcripts. The TCR CDR3 first-round RT-PCR relied on the HTBI primer set. TCRdb recomputed calls from the multiplex PCR reads with MiXCR, one row per CDR3 protein. The table includes 90,000 to 120,000 distinct CDR3 sequences, roughly 15% detected once. The sample was blood. The source of these receptors is a woman between 45 and 60 years old with Graves' hyperthyroidism.

In this sample, this clonotype turned up a few times. Written as DNA, the CDR3 is TGCGCCAGCAGCTTACTCATTAGCGGGAGTGGAGAGACCCAGTACTTC. This encodes CASSLLISGSGETQYF. The chain has TRBV5-1 and TRBJ2-5, with 9 bases aligning to TRBD2. This CDR3 is built from 16 residues. V shed 2 bases and J 4 bases; nucleotides not matched to a gene: 9. Germline-derived CDR1 and CDR2 are SGHRS and YFSETQ.

Many counts were recorded for this clonotype. The chain couples TRBV28 to TRBJ2-2; 7 nucleotides align to TRBD1. Germline loops: CDR1 MDHEN, CDR2 SYDVKM. The CDR3 has 14 residues. The trim removed 5 bases at V and 6 bases at J, leaving 6 bases unmatched. DNA for the CDR3: TGTGCCAGCAGTCCCGGGACAGCCGCCGGGGAGCTGTTTTTT. This gives the protein CASSPGTAAGELFF.

This clonotype was observed at least ten times. The chain links TRBV18 to TRBJ1-1; TRBD1 matches 7 bases. The length of the CDR3 is 14 residues. Trimming cost V 4 bases and J 1 base; bases outside gene matches: 3. Germline V lookup: CDR1 KGHSH, CDR2 LQKENI. The CDR3 DNA is TGTGCCAGCTCACGACAGGGAACGAACACTGAAGCTTTCTTT. It encodes CASSRQGTNTEAFF.

There are many counts of this clonotype. The CDR3, as DNA: TGCAGTGCCCTCCGGACTAGCGGGAGATACGAGCAGTACGTC. Its translation is CSALRTSGRYEQYV. The rearrangement uses TRBV20-1 and TRBJ2-7, with TRBD2 matching 13 bases. CDR3 length equals 14 residues. Unmatched junction bases numbered 6, after V lost 6 bases and J lost 4 bases. Germline V gene data show CDR1 as DFQATT and CDR2 as SNEGSKA (reference sequence).

The chain recombines TRBV27 with TRBJ2-3, with D unclear. Trimming removed 6 bases from V and 9 bases from J, with 13 bases in between. CDR3 length equals 12 residues. CDR1 and CDR2 (germline): MNHEY, SMNVEV (reference sequence). The CDR3 sequence is CASRQTPHTQYF. The DNA for the CDR3 is TGTGCCAGCAGACAGACGCCCCACACGCAGTATTTT.

This chain joins TRBV28 and TRBJ2-7; 8 nucleotides line up with TRBD2. Trimming cost V 6 bases and J 2 bases; bases outside gene matches: 18. The CDR3 is made up of 18 amino acids. Germline V gene sequence: CDR1 MDHEN, CDR2 SYDVKM. CDR3 DNA sequence: TGTGCCAGCAGACATACTCTAGCGGGCGACTACCATGCCTACGAGCAGTACTTC. It specifies CASRHTLAGDYHAYEQYF.

This clonotype was found many times. The CDR3 coding sequence is TGTGCCAGCAGCCAATGGACTAGCGGTTCTTACACAGATACGCAGTATTTT. Translated: CASSQWTSGSYTDTQYF. The chain combines TRBV3-1 with TRBJ2-3; 10 bases match TRBD2. J was trimmed by 2 bases and V by 2 bases; bases with no gene match: 7. The CDR3 is 17 residues long. Germline V gives CDR1 LGHDT, CDR2 YNNKEL (reference sequence).

The gene calls are TRBV6-1 and TRBJ2-7; a weak D match, TRBD2 (5 bases). V lost 0 bases and J 3 bases, leaving 6 bases between the germline ends. The germline V gene encodes CDR1 MNHNS and CDR2 SASEGT. This CDR3 comprises 13 residues. Here the CDR3 DNA reads TGTGCCAGCAGTGAAGCGGCGGGCTACGAGCAGTACGTC. Translating gives CASSEAAGYEQYV.

This clonotype was seen many times. The chain is built from TRBV27 and TRBJ1-5; TRBD1 matches at 9 bases. Trimming took 6 bases from V and 4 from J; bases not matched to a gene: 10. This CDR3 contains 16 residues. CDR1 is MNHEY and CDR2 is SMNVEV in the germline V gene (reference sequence). Here the CDR3 DNA reads TGTGCCAGCAGACCCTCCGGGACAGGGCATAATCAGCCCCAGCATTTT. Translated, it gives CASRPSGTGHNQPQHF.

In its sample, this clonotype was seen many times. The J gene is TRBJ2-3, the V gene TRBV20-1; 12 bases are a match to TRBD2. CDR3 length: 16 residues. From germline, CDR1 is DFQATT and CDR2 SNEGSKA (reference sequence). V trimming: 1 base; J trimming: 1 base; junction bases outside the gene matches: 3. In DNA form, the CDR3 reads TGCAGTGCTAGAGGGACTAGCGGGAAGGGCACAGATACGCAGTATTTT. The encoded protein is CSARGTSGKGTDTQYF.

In this sample, this clonotype turned up many times. The gene calls are TRBV6-1 and TRBJ2-7; 9 bases are shared with TRBD2. With V trimmed by 5 bases and J by 3 bases, 5 bases remained unmatched. The V gene's germline CDR1 is MNHNS and CDR2 SASEGT. The CDR3 loop spans 14 amino acids. CDR3: CASSWTTSGYEQYV. CDR3 sequence (DNA): TGTGCCAGCAGTTGGACGACTAGCGGCTACGAGCAGTACGTC.

There are many counts of this clonotype. The rearrangement joins TRBV11-2 to TRBJ1-6, with D unresolved. The ends were cut back, 6 bases at V and 0 bases at J, with 6 bases in the middle. The CDR3 sequence is 14 residues long. Germline assignment: CDR1 SGHAT and CDR2 FQNNGV. CDR3 in amino acids: CASRQSSYNSPLHF. CDR3 sequence (DNA): TGTGCCAGCAGGCAGAGCTCCTATAATTCACCCCTCCACTTT.

This clonotype was detected ten times or more. The J gene is TRBJ2-3, the V gene TRBV3-1, with 8 nucleotides matching TRBD2. V shed 3 bases and J 3 bases; nucleotides not matched to a gene: 14. CDR3 length equals 18 residues. The germline CDR1 and CDR2 sequences are LGHDT and YNNKEL (reference sequence). CDR3 nucleotide sequence: TGTGCCAGCAGCCATGTCAGCGGGAGTGAAGGTTTGACAGATACGCAGTATTTT. Protein product: CASSHVSGSEGLTDTQYF.

This clonotype was recorded at least ten times. Here the CDR3 DNA reads TGCGCCAGCAGCTCCAGGACAACTAATTCACCCCTCCACTTT. Its translation: CASSSRTTNSPLHF. The chain employs TRBV5-1 and TRBJ1-6, with a weak D call TRBD1 (5 bases). In germline, CDR1 is SGHRS, CDR2 YFSETQ. The CDR3 is 14 residues long. The V gene lost 3 bases and the J gene lost 6 bases, with 10 bases spanning the gap.

The table lists this clonotype with many counts. The chain is built from TRBV11-2 and TRBJ2-3; 9 nucleotides match TRBD2. Germline CDR1 and CDR2: SGHAT and FQNNGV. V lost 5 bases and J lost 7; bases outside the gene matches: 13. The CDR3 spans 16 residues. The CDR3 DNA follows: TGTGCCAGCAGCACCGTGACTAGCGGCGTGGGCTATACGCAGTATTTT. As protein: CASSTVTSGVGYTQYF.

This clonotype occurred many times. The gene calls are TRBV4-1 and TRBJ2-2; perhaps TRBD1 as D (5 bases). V lost 1 base, J lost 4 bases, and 16 bases lay in between. From germline, CDR1 is MGHRA and CDR2 YSYEKL. The CDR3 extends over 17 amino acids. The CDR3 bases are TGCGCCAGCAGCCAAGGAAGATATCAGGGTGTCACCGGGGAGCTGTTTTTT. Translating gives CASSQGRYQGVTGELFF.

This clonotype has at least ten counts. The V gene is TRBV5-1, the J gene TRBJ2-7, with 8 positions matching TRBD1. After removal of 3 bases from V and 2 bases from J, the junction contained 7 bases not matched to a gene. The CDR3 loop spans 15 amino acids. Germline V lookup: CDR1 SGHRS, CDR2 YFSETQ. The CDR3: CASSWAPGQAYEQYF. CDR3 nucleotide sequence: TGCGCCAGCAGCTGGGCCCCGGGACAGGCCTACGAGCAGTACTTC.

This clonotype appeared once. This chain joins TRBV7-2 and TRBJ1-4, with a weak D call TRBD1 (6 bases). The V end lost 0 bases, the J end lost 1 base, and 9 bases lay between the germline ends. The CDR3 is 16 residues long. The germline V gene encodes CDR1 SGHTA and CDR2 FQGNSA. The CDR3 coding sequence is TGTGCCAGCAGCTTAGCGGTGGGACAAACTAATGAAAAACTGTTTTTT. Translating it yields CASSLAVGQTNEKLFF.

The chain uses TRBV28 and TRBJ1-2; 9 bases are a match to TRBD1. The CDR3 loop spans 17 amino acids. Trimming cost V 6 bases and J 4 bases; bases outside gene matches: 15. The germline gives CDR1 MDHEN, CDR2 SYDVKM. CDR3 in amino acids: CASSIQGAFAYSYGYTF. The CDR3, as DNA: TGTGCCAGCAGCATACAGGGGGCGTTCGCCTATTCCTATGGCTACACCTTC.

This clonotype was picked up many times. The rearrangement joins TRBV7-3 to TRBJ2-3, with no clear D. The CDR3 extends over 13 amino acids. The germline gives CDR1 SGHTA, CDR2 FQGTGA. The V gene lost 3 bases and the J gene lost 0 bases, with 4 bases spanning the gap. The chain's CDR3 is CASSFSSTDTQYF. CDR3 bases: TGTGCCAGCAGCTTTAGTAGCACAGATACGCAGTATTTT.

This clonotype was seen more than once but under ten times. The V and J genes are TRBV30 and TRBJ1-1, with D uncertain. The CDR3 is made up of 12 amino acids. The germline V gene encodes CDR1 GTSNPN and CDR2 SVGIG (reference sequence). Trimming took 5 bases from V and 1 from J, leaving 8 bases between them. The CDR3 coding sequence is TGTGCCTGGCAAGGGTGGAACACTGAAGCTTTCTTT. This sequence encodes CAWQGWNTEAFF.

This clonotype was picked up many times. The chain uses TRBV2 and TRBJ2-1, with TRBD1 matching over 7 bases. In germline, CDR1 is SNHLY, CDR2 FYNNEI. This CDR3 comprises 12 residues. V was pared by 6 bases and J by 11 bases, with 7 bases of the junction left unmatched. This CDR3 is CASSQTGKQQFF. In DNA form, the CDR3 reads TGTGCCAGCAGCCAGACAGGGAAGCAGCAGTTCTTC.

This clonotype was observed at least ten times. This rearrangement joins TRBV9 to TRBJ2-1, with 7 positions matching TRBD2. Germline CDR1 SGDLS, CDR2 YYNGEE. The V gene end was trimmed by 0 bases and the J gene end by 13 bases; junction bases not matched to a gene: 4. The CDR3 has 12 residues. CDR3 nucleotide sequence: TGTGCCAGCAGCGTAGTAGGGACTACCCAGTTCTTC. Amino acid sequence: CASSVVGTTQFF. Variable domain in full (rest from reference TRBV9 and TRBJ2-1): DSGVTQTPKHLITATGQRVTLRCSPRSGDLSVYWYQQSLDQGLQFLIQYYNGEERAKGNILERFSAQQFPDLHSELNLSSLELGDSALYFCASSVVGTTQFFGPGTRLTVL.

The chain links TRBV9 to TRBJ2-1, with 9 positions matching TRBD2. Germline CDR1 reads SGDLS; CDR2 reads YYNGEE. The CDR3 contains 17 residues. V was clipped by 4 bases and J by 6 bases; unmatched bases: 14. In DNA, the CDR3 is TGTGCCAGCAGCCCCACAAGGGGCGGGAGGGCCTCCAATGAGCAGTTCTTC. Protein product: CASSPTRGGRASNEQFF.

This clonotype was recorded many times. The J gene is TRBJ2-1, the V gene TRBV15; a possible D gene is TRBD2 (6 bases). V was cut by 3 bases and J by 5 bases, with 11 bases left in between. The CDR3 totals 14 residues. CDR1 and CDR2 from the germline V gene are LNHNV and YYDKDF (reference sequence). The CDR3 spells CATSREGNHNEQFF. CDR3 in DNA: TGTGCCACCAGCAGGGAGGGGAACCACAATGAGCAGTTCTTC. Complete variable domain (other parts from reference TRBV15 and TRBJ2-1): DAMVIQNPRYQVTQFGKPVTLSCSQTLNHNVMYWYQQKSSQAPKLLFHYYDKDFNNEADTPDNFQSRRPNTSFCFLDIRSPGLGDTAMYLCATSREGNHNEQFFGPGTRLTVL.

This clonotype has ten or more counts. The V and J genes are TRBV24-1 and TRBJ1-1; no definite D call. The CDR3 is 13 amino acids. V was trimmed by 7 bases and J by 4 bases, leaving 12 bases between them. Germline assignment: CDR1 KGHDR and CDR2 SFDVKD. The DNA of the CDR3 is TGTGCCACCAGAAAATCCGGCGGCACTGAAGCTTTCTTT. Translated, it gives CATRKSGGTEAFF.

This clonotype appeared a few times. This chain connects TRBV7-2 to TRBJ1-5; no reliable D call. The germline gives CDR1 SGHTA, CDR2 FQGNSA. The CDR3 runs 13 residues. With 6 bases removed from V and 3 bases from J, the gap between germline ends came to 9 bases. The CDR3, as DNA: TGTGCCAGCAGGGGAGGTTTCAATCAGCCCCAGCATTTT. This translates into CASRGGFNQPQHF.

In this sample, this clonotype turned up many times. The rearrangement uses TRBV7-8 and TRBJ1-1, with D unclear. The CDR3 has 16 residues. Germline CDR1 is SGHVS and CDR2 is FQNEAQ. V lost 5 bases, J lost 0 bases, and 16 bases lay in between. For the CDR3, the DNA is TGTGCCAGCAGCAATACGCGAACAGCGATGAACACTGAAGCTTTCTTT. Its protein product is CASSNTRTAMNTEAFF.

This clonotype appeared many times. The chain links TRBV4-1 to TRBJ2-7, with TRBD1 matching 7 bases. Losses at the gene ends were 3 bases for V and 0 bases for J; bases not matched to a gene: 11. CDR1 and CDR2 (germline): MGHRA, YSYEKL. The CDR3 is 17 amino acids. For the CDR3, the DNA is TGCGCCAGCAGCCACGAACCCACAGGGGCCGCCTCCTACGAGCAGTACGTC. It codes for CASSHEPTGAASYEQYV.

At least ten counts were recorded for this clonotype. J is TRBJ2-5 and V is TRBV29-1, with D possibly being TRBD2 (6 bases). Trimming took off 7 bases at V and 0 bases at J, with 15 bases between the two ends. This CDR3 comprises 14 residues. From germline, CDR1 is SQVTM and CDR2 ANQGSEA. CDR3 nucleotide sequence: TGCAGCGCCGATGGCGTAGCGGACCAAGAGACCCAGTACTTC. Its protein is CSADGVADQETQYF.

In this sample, this clonotype turned up many times. The gene calls are TRBV30 and TRBJ1-1, with 7 positions matching TRBD1. Losses at the gene ends were 5 bases for V and 5 bases for J; bases not matched to a gene: 11. The germline V gene has CDR1 GTSNPN and CDR2 SVGIG (reference sequence). The CDR3 is made up of 14 amino acids. The CDR3 protein is CAWATGWGGTEAFF. In DNA, the CDR3 is TGTGCCTGGGCGACAGGGTGGGGAGGGACTGAAGCTTTCTTT. The complete variable domain, with remaining parts taken from reference TRBV30 and TRBJ1-1, reads SQTIHQWPATLVQPVGSPLSLECTVEGTSNPNLYWYRQAAGRGLQLLFYSVGIGQISSEVPQNLSASRPQDRQFILSSKKLLLSDSGFYLCAWATGWGGTEAFFGQGTRLTVV.

This chain joins TRBV20-1 and TRBJ2-2; D is unresolved. Germline CDR1 DFQATT, CDR2 SNEGSKA (reference sequence). CDR3 length: 14 amino acids. V gave up 0 bases and J gave up 5 bases, with 10 bases separating them. CDR3 in DNA: TGCAGTGCTAGAGACCCCGGGTTAACCGGGGAGCTGTTTTTT. Translated, it gives CSARDPGLTGELFF.